The 4 T cell receptor beta chains presented below share a single source sample, sequenced in a study of Graves' ophthalmopathy and Graves' hyperthyroidism. For repertoire sequencing, the TCR beta CDR3 regions were amplified from RNA transcripts. RT-PCR with HTBI primers came first, then second-round multiplex PCR. TCRdb reprocessed the multiplex PCR reads via MiXCR and lists one record per CDR3 protein. The repertoire consists of roughly 610,000 distinct CDR3 sequences, with about a fifth occurring once and the leading ten covering approximately 7%. Input material: peripheral blood. These receptors originate from a woman under 30 with stable Graves' hyperthyroidism. Some clones in this sample may be carry-over from other donors' samples.

The table lists this clonotype with a count of one. Possible read error: a much larger clone is one base away. The conserved phenylalanine or tryptophan is not found at the CDR3 terminus, so this likely reflects a read error. The chain joins TRBV11-2 to TRBJ2-5; no clear D. The CDR3 consists of 11 residues. With 6 bases removed from V and 5 bases from J, the gap between germline ends came to 7 bases. The germline gives CDR1 SGHAT, CDR2 FQNNGV. The CDR3 protein is CASSFPETQYL. CDR3 DNA: TGTGCCAGCAGTTTTCCGGAGACCCAGTACTTA.

The rearrangement joins TRBV18 to TRBJ1-1; D ambiguous. The V and J ends lost 6 bases and 11 bases respectively, with 16 bases between them. This CDR3 is 12 amino acids long. Germline-derived CDR1 and CDR2 are KGHSH and LQKENI. CDR3 nucleotide sequence: TGTGCCAGCTCTCCTCAAGAGGGTAGCGCTTTCTTT. This codes for CASSPQEGSAFF.

This clonotype was seen only a few times. The chain is built from TRBV5-1 and TRBJ1-1; the match to TRBD1 covers 9 bases. V gave up 6 bases and J gave up 10 bases; unmatched junction bases: 4. Per germline, CDR1 SGHRS and CDR2 YFSETQ. The CDR3 spans 11 residues. The CDR3 loop is CASTDRGRAFF. CDR3 in DNA: TGCGCCAGCACGGACAGGGGACGAGCTTTCTTT.

Ten or more counts support this clonotype. The chain employs TRBV6-1 and TRBJ2-2; D remains unclear. The length of the CDR3 is 14 residues. Germline values: CDR1 MNHNS, CDR2 SASEGT. V was pared by 6 bases and J by 1 base, with 9 bases between. For the CDR3, the DNA is TGTGCCAGCAGGCCGGACGAGAACACCGGGGAGCTGTTTTTT. It specifies CASRPDENTGELFF.